Sequencing of this T cell receptor beta chain was carried out in a study of blood T cell repertoires in COVID-19 (dated by TCRdb to the early 2020s). Background on the whole study: Samples covering the acute and convalescent phases of COVID-19 were provided by collaborators in the United States, Italy and Spain. The prospective study material was composed of cDNA or gDNA derived from T cells, B-cell-depleted T cells, or PBMCs. The dataset comprised deeply sampled blood TCRbeta repertoires from subjects exposed to, actively infected with, or recovered from COVID-19. The repertoires were made available in a free public database intended to serve as a resource for research on the immune response to SARS-CoV-2. Samples came from the ongoing ImmuneRACE study (first 160 participants) plus 1,254 subjects from 6 global collaborators. Nearly every sample came with metadata listing a de-identified subject ID, COVID-19 status, age in years and sex. Where available, HLA class I and class II types were obtained from metadata supplied by the sample provider rather than from assay-based typing. General conclusions and limits of the study: The quantity of clinical and demographic metadata differed by source and by participant and was supplied without curation.

Concerning this clone itself: Its antigen is still unknown. No per-base quality is available; no much larger clone lies one base away.

TCRbeta CDR3 regions were amplified from genomic DNA by means of the immunoSEQ Assay, a bias-controlled multiplex PCR. Per the original workflow: Nucleated cell counts per sample were estimated from amplification of reference gene primers within the assay. To quantify the absolute abundance of each unique TCRbeta CDR3 rearrangement, sequence reads were collapsed and filtered. For each sample, productive Simpson clonality was calculated as the square root of Simpson's diversity index across productive rearrangements. Entries here come from immuneACCESS through TCRdb and include only in-frame sequences with V and J called. Some clones fail to appear in such tables; in the studies checked, an unresolved V gene covers under half of the shortfall, and the cause of the remainder is unknown. The V and J calls and clone size come from that table; D and trimming were worked out from the DNA. The sample table lists approximately 300,000 clones, around 86% of them with a count of one. About 2.7% of the sample goes to the ten largest clones.

In the prospective study, participants were roughly 18 to 90 years old, resided in 20 to 30 geographic areas of the United States, and were enrolled through a virtual design. To assign participants to cohorts, the prospective study relied on clinical history that participants themselves reported in a screening survey and a study questionnaire. For ImmuneRACE Cohort 3, a participant was defined as recovered based on two consecutive negative NP/OP PCR tests, clearance by a healthcare professional, or resolution of symptoms. In the prospective study, mobile phlebotomists collected whole blood, serum and a nasopharyngeal or oropharyngeal swab from each participant. Prospective study participants could optionally give additional blood draws and questionnaires over a 2-month period. Prospective study blood samples were shipped either frozen or at room temperature before DNA extraction. Reading the germline V gene (reference sequence) gives CDR1 LNHDA and CDR2 SQIVND. The CDR3 covers 18 residues, taking in both the cysteine and the phenylalanine. Kept here is only the CDR3 DNA, which spans 54 bases and is read in frame from base 1. V lost 5 bases and J lost 4 bases, and the count of bases not matched to a germline gene is 14.

Sequences were obtained from PBMCs or T cells enriched from blood (not recorded which). This clonotype originated in a woman aged 18-35 years who had recovered from COVID-19. This chain joins TRBV19 to TRBJ2-1, with 10 middle bases fitting TRBD2. CDR3 region: CASSPDHSASGGYNEQFF. The nucleotides read TGTGCCAGTAGTCCGGATCATTCGGCTAGCGGGGGTTACAATGAGCAGTTCTTC.